One TCR beta chain is described in this entry. The entry originates in a study of shared clonotypes between healthy human individuals. Profiling relied on immunoSEQ multiplex PCR, and the TCRdb table lists in-frame clones only, not all of them. The sample carries about 1.5 million clones, around 98% recorded once. Germline V gives CDR1 SEHNR, CDR2 FQNEAQ (reference sequence). This CDR3 spans 18 amino acids. Losses at the gene ends were 1 base for V and 4 bases for J; bases not matched to a gene: 8. Material for sequencing was naive CD4+ T cells sorted from blood. Regarding subset: CD45RA+ positively selected. The sequence derives from a young man in good health. The V and J genes are TRBV7-9 and TRBJ2-3; 13 nucleotides agree with TRBD2. CDR3 in DNA: TGTGCCAGCAGCTTAGTTAGGGGAGGACTAGCGGGAGCAGATACGCAGTATTTT. This translates into CASSLVRGGLAGADTQYF. The variable domain in full, completed from reference TRBV7-9 and TRBJ2-3, reads DTGVSQNPRHKITKRGQNVTFRCDPISEHNRLYWYRQTLGQGPEFLTYFQNEAQLEKSRLLSDRFSAERPKGSFSTLEIQRTEQGDSAMYLCASSLVRGGLAGADTQYFGPGTRLTVL.